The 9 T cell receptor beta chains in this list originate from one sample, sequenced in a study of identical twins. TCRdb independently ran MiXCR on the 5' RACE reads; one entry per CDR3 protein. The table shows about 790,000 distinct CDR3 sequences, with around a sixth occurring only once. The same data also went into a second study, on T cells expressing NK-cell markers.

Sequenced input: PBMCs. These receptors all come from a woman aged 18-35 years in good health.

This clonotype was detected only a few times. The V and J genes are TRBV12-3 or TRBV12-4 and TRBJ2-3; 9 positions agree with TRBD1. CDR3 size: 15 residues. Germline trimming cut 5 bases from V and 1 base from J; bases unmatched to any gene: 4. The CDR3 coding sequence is TGTGCCAGCAGTAATACAGGGGGCGGCACAGATACGCAGTATTTT. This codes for CASSNTGGGTDTQYF.

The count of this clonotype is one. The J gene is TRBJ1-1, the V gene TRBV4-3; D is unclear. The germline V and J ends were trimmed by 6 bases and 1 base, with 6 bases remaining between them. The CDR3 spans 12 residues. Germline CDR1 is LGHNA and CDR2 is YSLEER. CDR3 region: CASRKENTEAFF. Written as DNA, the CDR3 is TGCGCCAGCAGAAAGGAGAACACTGAAGCTTTCTTT.

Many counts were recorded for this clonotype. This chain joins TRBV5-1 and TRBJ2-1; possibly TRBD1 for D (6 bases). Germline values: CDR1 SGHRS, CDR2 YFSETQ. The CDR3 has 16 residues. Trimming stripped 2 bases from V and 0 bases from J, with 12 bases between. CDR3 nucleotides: TGCGCCAGCAGCTTACAGGGAATGGGCTCCTACAATGAGCAGTTCTTC. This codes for CASSLQGMGSYNEQFF.

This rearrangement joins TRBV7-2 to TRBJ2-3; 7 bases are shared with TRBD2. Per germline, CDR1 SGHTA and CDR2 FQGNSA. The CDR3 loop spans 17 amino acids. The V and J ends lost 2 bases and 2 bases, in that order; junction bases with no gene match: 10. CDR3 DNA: TGTGCCAGCAGCTTAACGGGGGGACTACCCCTCACAGATACGCAGTATTTT. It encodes CASSLTGGLPLTDTQYF.

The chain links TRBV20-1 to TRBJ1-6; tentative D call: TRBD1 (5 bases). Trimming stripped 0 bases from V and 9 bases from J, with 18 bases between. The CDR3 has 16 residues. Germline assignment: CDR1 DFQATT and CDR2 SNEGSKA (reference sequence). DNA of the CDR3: TGCAGTGCTAGAGATTCGAGAGGGGTGGTAGGTTCACCCCTCCACTTT. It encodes CSARDSRGVVGSPLHF.

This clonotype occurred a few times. CDR3 loop: CASSRDRSYEKLFF. The CDR3, as DNA: TGTGCCAGCAGTAGGGACAGGAGTTATGAAAAACTGTTTTTT. The J gene is TRBJ1-4, the V gene TRBV6-1, with 8 bases aligning to TRBD1. Germline CDR1 MNHNS, CDR2 SASEGT. The CDR3 consists of 14 residues. After removal of 5 bases from V and 6 bases from J, the junction contained 5 bases not matched to a gene.

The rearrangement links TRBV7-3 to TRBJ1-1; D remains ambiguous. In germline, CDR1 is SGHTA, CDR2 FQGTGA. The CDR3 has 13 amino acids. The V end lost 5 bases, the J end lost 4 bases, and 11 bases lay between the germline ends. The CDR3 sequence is CASSRQSGTEAFF. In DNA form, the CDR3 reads TGTGCCAGCAGCCGCCAGTCGGGCACTGAAGCTTTCTTT.

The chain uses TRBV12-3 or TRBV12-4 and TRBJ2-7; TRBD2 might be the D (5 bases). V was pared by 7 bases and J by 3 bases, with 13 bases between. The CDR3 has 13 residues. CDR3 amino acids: CASTAGRGYEQYF. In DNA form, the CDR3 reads TGTGCCAGCACCGCAGGACGGGGCTACGAGCAGTACTTC.

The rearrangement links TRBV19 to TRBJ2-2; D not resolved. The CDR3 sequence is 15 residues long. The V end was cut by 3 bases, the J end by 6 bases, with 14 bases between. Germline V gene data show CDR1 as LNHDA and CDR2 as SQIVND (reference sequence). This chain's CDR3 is CASSILLPNAGELFF. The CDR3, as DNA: TGTGCCAGTAGTATTTTACTACCCAATGCCGGGGAGCTGTTTTTT. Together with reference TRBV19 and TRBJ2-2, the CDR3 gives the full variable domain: DGGITQSPKYLFRKEGQNVTLSCEQNLNHDAMYWYRQDPGQGLRLIYYSQIVNDFQKGDIAEGYSVSREKKESFPLTVTSAQKNPTAFYLCASSILLPNAGELFFGEGSRLTVL.